The rows below give T cell receptor beta chains drawn from one sample of a study of CD8 T cells in ankylosing spondylitis. Each CDR3 protein is one row after TCRdb ran MiXCR on the 5' RACE reads. The top ten clones hold less than 3% of a sample with about 250,000 distinct CDR3 sequences, about 10% of them seen once. The sample taken for sequencing was blood, either unsorted or a sorted T cell fraction (not recorded which). Receptors originate from a male donor with ankylosing spondylitis or in good health (not recorded which). Each CDR3 is given without its conserved first and last residue.

CDR3 protein: AISDPPDGEAY; V gene: TRBV10-3; J gene: TRBJ2-3
CDR3 protein: ASSGTGSYEQY; V gene: TRBV9; J gene: TRBJ2-7
CDR3 protein: ASSLVKDQPQH; V gene: TRBV7-2; J gene: TRBJ1-5
CDR3 protein: ASSLALAGFTGELF; V gene: TRBV11-2; J gene: TRBJ2-2
CDR3 protein: ATRLAGGPADTQY; V gene: TRBV27; J gene: TRBJ2-3
CDR3 protein: ATSRDRSREAYGYT; V gene: TRBV15; J gene: TRBJ1-2
CDR3 protein: SVAQRVATEAF; V gene: TRBV29-1; J gene: TRBJ1-1
CDR3 protein: ATQDREGVNTEAF; V gene: TRBV5-5; J gene: TRBJ1-1
CDR3 protein: ASSLVEGGLRTDTQY; V gene: TRBV11-3; J gene: TRBJ2-3
CDR3 protein: ASSVSMSGAGTGELF; V gene: TRBV9; J gene: TRBJ2-2
CDR3 protein: SVGDPYNEQF; V gene: TRBV29-1; J gene: TRBJ2-1
CDR3 protein: AWSPDPGRIEQF; V gene: TRBV30; J gene: TRBJ2-1
CDR3 protein: ASSQGLAELYEQY; V gene: TRBV3-1; J gene: TRBJ2-7
CDR3 protein: ASSYGGVRSGANVLT; V gene: TRBV6-5; J gene: TRBJ2-6
CDR3 protein: ASKGLAGGSSYNEQF; V gene: TRBV6-1; J gene: TRBJ2-1
CDR3 protein: ASSLAGSVAF; V gene: TRBV11-3; J gene: TRBJ1-1
CDR3 protein: ASRVAGYSYNEQF; V gene: TRBV5-1; J gene: TRBJ2-1
CDR3 protein: ASSPNPPLGADTQY; V gene: TRBV7-9; J gene: TRBJ2-3
CDR3 protein: ASSGGGGTEAF; V gene: TRBV5-1; J gene: TRBJ1-1
CDR3 protein: ASSPRTPEGDQPQH; V gene: TRBV4-1; J gene: TRBJ1-5
CDR3 protein: ASSLLVSNQPQH; V gene: TRBV7-2; J gene: TRBJ1-5
CDR3 protein: ASSPNWGTNEKLF; V gene: TRBV7-9; J gene: TRBJ1-4
CDR3 protein: ASSQQIQETQY; V gene: TRBV14; J gene: TRBJ2-5
CDR3 protein: ASSDTRRSGNTIY; V gene: TRBV2; J gene: TRBJ1-3